Below are 27 T cell receptor beta chains sequenced from a single sample in a study of identical twins. TCRdb used MiXCR to reprocess the 5' RACE reads, holding one entry per CDR3 protein. The sample yields approximately 140,000 distinct CDR3 sequences, 3% to 4% seen once. Sequencing input: memory T cells sorted from blood. Receptor source: a man younger than 35 in good health.

The chain is built from TRBV2 and TRBJ2-7, with D perhaps TRBD2 (6 bases). V lost 5 bases and J 7 bases, leaving 12 bases between the germline ends. Germline V gives CDR1 SNHLY, CDR2 FYNNEI. The CDR3 sequence is 12 residues long. CDR3 residues: CASSPMAGEQYF. The CDR3 nucleotides are TGTGCCAGCAGTCCTATGGCGGGAGAGCAGTACTTC. Variable domain in full (rest from reference TRBV2 and TRBJ2-7): EPEVTQTPSHQVTQMGQEVILRCVPISNHLYFYWYRQILGQKVEFLVSFYNNEISEKSEIFDDQFSVERPDGSNFTLKIRSTKLEDSAMYFCASSPMAGEQYFGPGTRLTVT.

This clonotype was counted ten times or more. J is TRBJ2-4 and V is TRBV12-3 or TRBV12-4, with D perhaps TRBD1 or TRBD2 (5 bases each). The CDR3 is 13 amino acids. Trimming left V 2 bases short and J 10 bases short, with 12 bases between. The CDR3 reads CASSLQPGTIQYF. The CDR3 DNA follows: TGTGCCAGCAGTTTACAACCAGGGACGATTCAGTACTTC.

This clonotype occurred many times. The chain links TRBV24-1 to TRBJ1-5, with D maybe TRBD1 (6 bases). CDR3 length equals 15 residues. CDR1 and CDR2 (germline): KGHDR, SFDVKD. V was cut by 7 bases and J by 3 bases, with 15 bases left in between. This chain's CDR3 is CATSGRGGSNQPQHF. For the CDR3, the DNA is TGTGCCACCAGCGGCAGGGGAGGGTCCAATCAGCCCCAGCATTTT.

This clonotype was observed at least ten times. The chain is built from TRBV6-2 or TRBV6-3 and TRBJ2-5, with D hard to call. Germline V gene sequence: CDR1 MNHEY, CDR2 SVGEGT. Trimming removed 2 bases from V and 3 bases from J, with 16 bases in between. CDR3 length equals 16 residues. The CDR3 loop is CASSYLPGSGEETQYF. The CDR3 DNA reads TGTGCCAGCAGTTACCTACCGGGCTCCGGAGAAGAGACCCAGTACTTC.

In this sample, this clonotype turned up many times. The chain carries TRBV7-9 and TRBJ2-5; 9 bases agree with TRBD2. Trimming took 5 bases from V and 5 from J; bases not matched to a gene: 12. The CDR3 loop spans 16 amino acids. Germline V gene lookup returns CDR1 SEHNR and CDR2 FQNEAQ (reference sequence). The CDR3 sequence: CASSLSAVAGAETQYF. Written as DNA, the CDR3 is TGTGCCAGCAGCCTGAGTGCAGTAGCGGGAGCGGAGACCCAGTACTTC.

This clonotype was observed at least ten times. This chain uses TRBV7-2 with TRBJ2-1; TRBD2 agrees at 7 bases. V lost 5 bases to trimming and J lost 6 bases; unmatched junction nucleotides: 10. The CDR3 sequence is 15 residues long. Germline loops: CDR1 SGHTA, CDR2 FQGNSA. The CDR3 loop is CASSLGRAPGNEQFF. CDR3 in DNA: TGTGCCAGCAGCCTGGGGAGGGCCCCAGGCAATGAGCAGTTCTTC.

This clonotype was recorded many times. The rearrangement links TRBV14 to TRBJ1-4; no clear D gene. Looked up from germline, CDR1 is SGHDN and CDR2 is FVKESK. The CDR3 loop spans 14 amino acids. Between the trimmed V and J ends, which lost 0 bases and 10 bases, there was a span of 12 bases. The CDR3 reads CASSQEARTGKLFF. In nucleotides, the CDR3 is TGTGCCAGCAGCCAAGAAGCCAGGACGGGAAAACTGTTTTTT.

This clonotype was detected only a few times. The CDR3 sequence is CASSLRSTGANVLTF. In DNA form, the CDR3 reads TGCGCCAGCAGCCTCCGTTCGACTGGGGCCAACGTCCTGACTTTC. The V gene is TRBV5-1, the J gene TRBJ2-6; D is undetermined. The CDR3 is 15 amino acids. Trimming removed 4 bases at V and 2 bases at J, with 10 bases between. CDR1 is SGHRS and CDR2 is YFSETQ in the germline V gene. Supplemented by reference TRBV5-1 and TRBJ2-6, the full variable domain reads KAGVTQTPRYLIKTRGQQVTLSCSPISGHRSVSWYQQTPGQGLQFLFEYFSETQRNKGNFPGRFSGRQFSNSRSEMNVSTLELGDSALYLCASSLRSTGANVLTFGAGSRLTVL.

This clonotype was seen repeatedly, ten times or more. This sequence joins TRBV10-3 and TRBJ2-1; TRBD1 aligns across 10 bases. Trimming took 8 bases from V and 5 from J; bases not matched to a gene: 6. The CDR3 extends over 14 amino acids. Germline lookup yields CDR1 ENHRY and CDR2 SYGVKD. The CDR3 protein is CAIGGDRGNNEQFF. The CDR3 region has the DNA TGTGCCATCGGAGGGGACAGGGGCAACAATGAGCAGTTCTTC.

In its sample, this clonotype was seen many times. This chain joins TRBV20-1 and TRBJ1-4; D gene unclear. In germline, CDR1 is DFQATT, CDR2 SNEGSKA (reference sequence). V shed 3 bases and J shed 8 bases, with 10 bases lying between them. The CDR3 extends over 12 amino acids. In nucleotides, the CDR3 is TGCAGTGCTAGGGTGAGAGCAGAAAAACTGTTTTTT. Amino acids: CSARVRAEKLFF.

This clonotype occurred many times. This rearrangement joins TRBV5-1 to TRBJ2-1, with TRBD2 matching 16 bases. In germline, CDR1 is SGHRS, CDR2 YFSETQ. This CDR3 is 19 amino acids long. Trimming cost V 3 bases and J 4 bases; bases outside gene matches: 10. CDR3 residues: CASSSGLAGGPRGYNEQFF. In DNA, the CDR3 is TGCGCCAGCAGCTCGGGACTAGCGGGAGGGCCAAGGGGATACAATGAGCAGTTCTTC.

There are many counts of this clonotype. The chain couples TRBV9 to TRBJ2-5; 8 bases align to TRBD2. The V and J ends lost 3 bases and 5 bases, in that order; junction bases with no gene match: 12. This CDR3 comprises 16 residues. Per the germline V gene, CDR1 is SGDLS and CDR2 is YYNGEE. The CDR3 DNA is TGTGCCAGCAGCGCCACCGGGACTAGTCCCTGGGAGACCCAGTACTTC. Translation gives CASSATGTSPWETQYF. The full variable domain, in which reference TRBV9 and TRBJ2-5 provide the parts outside the CDR3, is DSGVTQTPKHLITATGQRVTLRCSPRSGDLSVYWYQQSLDQGLQFLIQYYNGEERAKGNILERFSAQQFPDLHSELNLSSLELGDSALYFCASSATGTSPWETQYFGPGTRLLVL.

The sample holds many counts of this clonotype. The chain carries TRBV6-1 and TRBJ1-2, with TRBD1 matching 9 bases. The germline V gene has CDR1 MNHNS and CDR2 SASEGT. Trimming took 5 bases from V and 8 from J; bases not matched to a gene: 6. The CDR3 runs 13 residues. CDR3 region: CASSPGTGRGYTF. As DNA, the CDR3 is TGTGCCAGCAGTCCCGGGACAGGGAGAGGCTACACCTTC.

This clonotype was recorded many times. The chain joins TRBV11-2 to TRBJ2-5; 10 bases map to TRBD2. CDR3 length: 22 amino acids. With V trimmed by 0 bases and J by 1 base, 20 bases remained unmatched. From germline, CDR1 is SGHAT and CDR2 FQNNGV. CDR3 amino acids: CASSLEVSSGRVRVDGQETQYF. For the CDR3, the DNA is TGTGCCAGCAGCTTAGAAGTTTCTAGCGGGAGAGTCCGGGTTGATGGCCAAGAGACCCAGTACTTC.

This clonotype was recorded many times. V is TRBV7-3 and J is TRBJ2-2; D gene unclear. Trimming shortened V by 5 bases and J by 6 bases, and 7 bases separated the two germline ends. Looked up from germline, CDR1 is SGHTA and CDR2 is FQGTGA. This CDR3 has 12 amino acids. CDR3 sequence reads: CASSVSAGELFF. The CDR3 DNA is TGTGCCAGCAGCGTCTCTGCCGGGGAGCTGTTTTTT.

The sample holds many counts of this clonotype. CDR3 coding DNA: TGCAGCGCCCGAACAGGGAGCTCCTATAATTCACCCCTCCACTTT. Residues: CSARTGSSYNSPLHF. The gene calls are TRBV29-1 and TRBJ1-6, with D possibly matching TRBD1 (6 bases). Trimming left V 7 bases short and J 0 bases short, with 13 bases between. Germline V gene lookup returns CDR1 SQVTM and CDR2 ANQGSEA. The CDR3 loop spans 15 amino acids.

The genes are TRBV28 and TRBJ2-3, with D unresolved. Germline CDR1 reads MDHEN; CDR2 reads SYDVKM. The CDR3 covers 13 residues. V was trimmed by 2 bases and J by 6 bases, leaving 9 bases between them. CDR3 DNA sequence: TGTGCCAGCAGTTTAATAAGTAGGGATACGCAGTATTTT. Amino acids: CASSLISRDTQYF.

There are a few counts of this clonotype. The rearrangement uses TRBV6-1 and TRBJ1-2; D is perhaps TRBD1 (5 bases). V lost 6 bases, J lost 2 bases, and 22 bases lay in between. The germline gives CDR1 MNHNS, CDR2 SASEGT. The CDR3 totals 17 residues. The chain's CDR3 is CASRELGHLQVNYGYTF. DNA of the CDR3: TGTGCCAGCAGAGAACTAGGACATCTACAGGTGAACTATGGCTACACCTTC.

Ten or more counts support this clonotype. The rearrangement links TRBV20-1 to TRBJ1-1; TRBD1 matches at 7 bases. Germline V gives CDR1 DFQATT, CDR2 SNEGSKA (reference sequence). This CDR3 has 16 residues. V shed 3 bases and J 0 bases; nucleotides not matched to a gene: 10. The CDR3 reads CSASGQGVQVNTEAFF. CDR3 coding DNA: TGCAGTGCTAGTGGTCAGGGGGTTCAGGTGAACACTGAAGCTTTCTTT.

This clonotype was counted between two and nine times. J is TRBJ1-5 and V is TRBV30; 7 bases match TRBD1. CDR1 GTSNPN and CDR2 SVGIG come from the germline V gene (reference sequence). The CDR3 contains 13 residues. The junction had 4 bases not matched to a gene; V was cut back by 3 bases and J by 5 bases. The CDR3 DNA follows: TGTGCCTGGAGCCAGGGGGGAGATCAGCCCCAGCATTTT. Its translation: CAWSQGGDQPQHF.

The sample holds many counts of this clonotype. The rearrangement joins TRBV5-1 to TRBJ2-5, with a possible D match to TRBD2 (6 bases). V lost 5 bases, J lost 3 bases, and 14 bases lay in between. The CDR3 runs 14 residues. Germline-derived CDR1 and CDR2 are SGHRS and YFSETQ. CDR3 residues: CASRSASAKETQYF. CDR3 DNA sequence: TGCGCCAGCAGATCGGCTAGCGCGAAAGAGACCCAGTACTTC.

This clonotype came up many times. The V gene is TRBV11-2, the J gene TRBJ2-1; maybe TRBD2 (5 bases). CDR1 SGHAT and CDR2 FQNNGV come from the germline V gene. CDR3 length: 15 amino acids. V was clipped by 3 bases and J by 5 bases, with 14 bases between them. For the CDR3, the DNA is TGTGCCAGCAGCTTCGAGTGGGAGAAGAACAATGAGCAGTTCTTC. It is translated as CASSFEWEKNNEQFF.

The table lists this clonotype with many counts. J is TRBJ2-3 and V is TRBV6-2 or TRBV6-3, with 10 bases identical to TRBD1. CDR3 length: 17 residues. V gave up 2 bases and J gave up 2 bases; unmatched junction bases: 7. Germline V gives CDR1 MNHEY, CDR2 SVGEGT. This CDR3 is CASSYVTGTGATDTQYF. The CDR3 DNA reads TGTGCCAGCAGTTACGTTACCGGGACAGGGGCCACAGATACGCAGTATTTT.

This clonotype came up many times. The CDR3 sequence: CSSRTGAPGANVLTF. Written as DNA, the CDR3 is TGCAGTTCGCGGACAGGGGCCCCTGGGGCCAACGTCCTGACTTTC. The chain uses TRBV20-1 and TRBJ2-6; 9 nucleotides line up with TRBD1. Germline V gene sequence: CDR1 DFQATT, CDR2 SNEGSKA (reference sequence). The V segment lost 8 bases and the J segment 2 bases; nucleotides outside the gene matches: 7. The CDR3 has 15 residues.

This clonotype was detected many times. J is TRBJ2-7 and V is TRBV20-1; D possibly corresponds to TRBD1 (6 bases). The germline V and J ends were trimmed by 5 bases and 2 bases, with 13 bases remaining between them. The germline gives CDR1 DFQATT, CDR2 SNEGSKA (reference sequence). The CDR3 length is 13 residues. The CDR3 reads CSARDILPYEQYF. DNA of the CDR3: TGCAGTGCTCGGGACATTTTACCCTACGAGCAGTACTTC.

This clonotype was seen repeatedly, ten times or more. The genes are TRBV15 and TRBJ2-5; TRBD1 agrees at 7 bases. Trimming cost V 0 bases and J 5 bases; bases outside gene matches: 3. Germline V gene lookup returns CDR1 LNHNV and CDR2 YYDKDF (reference sequence). The CDR3 runs 14 residues. The CDR3 DNA reads TGTGCCACCAGCAGAGATGGGACAGAGGAGACCCAGTACTTC. It codes for CATSRDGTEETQYF.

This clonotype appeared many times. The chain carries TRBV7-2 and TRBJ2-7; 9 nucleotides agree with TRBD2. V lost 5 bases and J lost 0; bases outside the gene matches: 5. Germline loops: CDR1 SGHTA, CDR2 FQGNSA. CDR3 length: 15 amino acids. The CDR3 region is CASSIGLASSYEQYF. The CDR3 DNA sequence: TGTGCCAGCAGCATCGGACTAGCGAGCTCCTACGAGCAGTACTTC.